The 16 T cell receptor beta chains reported below all come from one sample, sequenced in a study of blood T cell repertoires in COVID-19. Measured with immunoSEQ multiplex PCR; TCRdb has only the in-frame clones, and not every one. The table records approximately 50,000 clones, roughly 89% of them present only once. Input material: peripheral blood. Receptors originate from a man aged 45-65 years with acute or convalescent COVID-19.

This clone was recorded a few times. For the CDR3, the DNA is TGTGCCAGCAGCAGTGGACTAGCTATTACCAATGAGCAGTTCTTC. This translates into CASSSGLAITNEQFF. The chain recombines TRBV9 with TRBJ2-1; 8 positions match TRBD2. The germline CDR1 and CDR2 sequences are SGDLS and YYNGEE. The CDR3 runs 15 residues. V dropped 4 bases and J dropped 6; count of bases not matched to a gene: 9.

The gene calls are TRBV6-5 and TRBJ1-3; the D gene is possibly TRBD1 (6 bases). The CDR3 sequence is 14 residues long. With 8 bases removed from V and 0 bases from J, the gap between germline ends came to 11 bases. CDR1 is MNHEY and CDR2 is SVGAGI in the germline V gene. Here the CDR3 reads CASLTGPSGNTIYF. The DNA for the CDR3 is TGTGCCAGCTTGACAGGCCCCTCTGGAAACACCATATATTTT.

The chain is built from TRBV30 and TRBJ1-2; maybe TRBD1 (5 bases). CDR1 and CDR2 from the germline V gene are GTSNPN and SVGIG (reference sequence). Between the trimmed V and J ends, which lost 0 bases and 2 bases, there was a span of 19 bases. The CDR3 contains 17 residues. The CDR3 nucleotides read TGTGCCTGGAGTGTACTTTCTTGGACATCCAGAAACTATGGCTACACCTTC. Its translation is CAWSVLSWTSRNYGYTF.

The gene calls are TRBV4-2 and TRBJ1-1, with D perhaps matching TRBD1 (6 bases). V lost 0 bases to trimming and J lost 3 bases, with 11 bases between them. The CDR3 length is 15 residues. From germline, CDR1 is LGHNA and CDR2 YNFKEQ. The CDR3 sequence: CASSQEGGGYTEAFF. The CDR3 DNA sequence: TGTGCCAGCAGCCAAGAAGGGGGAGGGTACACTGAAGCTTTCTTT.

The chain joins TRBV14 to TRBJ2-1, with TRBD2 identical over 9 bases. This CDR3 comprises 15 residues. Trimming cost V 1 base and J 9 bases; bases outside gene matches: 7. Germline V gene data show CDR1 as SGHDN and CDR2 as FVKESK. The CDR3: CASSQVAGAFAEQFF. CDR3 coding DNA: TGTGCCAGCAGCCAAGTAGCGGGAGCTTTTGCTGAGCAGTTCTTC.

This chain joins TRBV3-1 (or the pseudogene TRBV3-2) and TRBJ1-4; a possible D gene is TRBD1 (6 bases). This CDR3 is 16 amino acids long. Trimming took 3 bases from V and 10 from J, leaving 21 bases between them. CDR1 and CDR2 from the germline V gene are LGHDT and YNNKEL (reference sequence). CDR3 amino acids: CASSQRGGRGSSKLFF. In DNA, the CDR3 is TGTGCCAGCAGCCAGAGGGGGGGTCGGGGGAGCTCAAAACTGTTTTTT.

The V and J genes are TRBV29-1 and TRBJ2-2; TRBD1 might be the D (6 bases). Trimming removed 4 bases at V and 3 bases at J, with 12 bases between. The CDR3 is made up of 14 amino acids. CDR1 is SQVTM and CDR2 is ANQGSEA in the germline V gene. The CDR3 is CSVGRRGDTGELFF. DNA of the CDR3: TGCAGCGTTGGACGCAGGGGCGACACCGGGGAGCTGTTTTTT.

J is TRBJ1-4 and V is TRBV11-2; D is undetermined. This CDR3 contains 16 residues. CDR1 SGHAT and CDR2 FQNNGV come from the germline V gene. V was cut by 5 bases and J by 3 bases, with 16 bases left in between. In DNA form, the CDR3 reads TGTGCCAGCAGCCCACGGGCGGGGATATCTAATGAAAAACTGTTTTTT. Amino acid sequence: CASSPRAGISNEKLFF.

The gene calls are TRBV3-1 (or the pseudogene TRBV3-2) and TRBJ2-2; TRBD2 matches at 7 bases. Germline V gene lookup returns CDR1 LGHDT and CDR2 YNNKEL (reference sequence). The CDR3 is 17 residues long. The V gene end was trimmed by 7 bases and the J gene end by 5 bases; junction bases not matched to a gene: 16. CDR3 coding DNA: TGTGCCAGCACCCCGGACACCGCGGGGGTCGGAACCGGGGAGCTGTTTTTT. It specifies CASTPDTAGVGTGELFF.

This chain connects TRBV19 to TRBJ2-1, with 9 bases lining up with TRBD1. This CDR3 spans 16 amino acids. The V gene's germline CDR1 is LNHDA and CDR2 SQIVND (reference sequence). Trimming cost V 2 bases and J 4 bases; bases outside gene matches: 6. CDR3 residues: CASSIWTGETYNEQFF. The DNA of the CDR3 is TGTGCCAGTAGTATATGGACAGGGGAGACTTACAATGAGCAGTTCTTC.

CDR3 amino acids: CASSLGTGTNYGYTF. The CDR3 DNA reads as TGTGCCAGCAGTTTAGGGACAGGGACTAACTATGGCTACACCTTC. This chain joins TRBV27 and TRBJ1-2; 9 positions match TRBD1. Trimming removed 2 bases from V and 0 bases from J; junction bases left unmatched: 1. Per the germline V gene, CDR1 is MNHEY and CDR2 is SMNVEV (reference sequence). The CDR3 consists of 15 residues.

The chain employs TRBV10-3 and TRBJ1-1, with TRBD1 matching 8 bases. The CDR3 runs 13 residues. Looked up from germline, CDR1 is ENHRY and CDR2 is SYGVKD. Trimming cost V 11 bases and J 1 base; bases outside gene matches: 6. Here the CDR3 DNA reads TGTGCCGGCTCACAGGGGGAGAACACTGAAGCTTTCTTT. Translating it yields CAGSQGENTEAFF.

The chain couples TRBV5-4 to TRBJ1-2; 11 nucleotides align to TRBD1. The trim removed 3 bases at V and 4 bases at J, leaving 8 bases unmatched. The CDR3 runs 16 residues. CDR1 and CDR2 from the germline V gene are SGHNT and YYREEE (reference sequence). The CDR3 DNA is TGTGCCAGCAGCTCGCCAGGGACAGGGGGATTCTATGGCTACACCTTC. Translation gives CASSSPGTGGFYGYTF.

This rearrangement joins TRBV7-6 to TRBJ2-5, with 7 bases lining up with TRBD1. The CDR3 has 15 amino acids. V shed 3 bases, J shed 3 bases, and the junction held 7 bases outside the gene matches. Germline V CDR1 and CDR2: SGHVS, FNYEAQ. The CDR3 DNA is TGTGCCAGCAGCTTGAACGTGGGACAGAAAGAGACCCAGTACTTC. As protein: CASSLNVGQKETQYF.

This sequence joins TRBV28 and TRBJ2-1; 7 bases are a match to TRBD2. There are 14 residues in the CDR3. V gave up 5 bases and J gave up 4 bases; unmatched junction bases: 5. Germline CDR1 is MDHEN and CDR2 is SYDVKM. CDR3 DNA sequence: TGTGCCAGCAGTGGCGGGAGTCAATACAATGAGCAGTTCTTC. Amino acids: CASSGGSQYNEQFF.

The V and J genes are TRBV6-6 and TRBJ2-7; tentative D call: TRBD1 (6 bases). The V end lost 5 bases, the J end lost 3 bases, and 8 bases lay between the germline ends. The CDR3 has 12 amino acids. Germline CDR1 is MNHNY and CDR2 is SVGAGI (reference sequence). The CDR3 here is CASSGTIYEQYF. The CDR3 nucleotides read TGTGCCAGCAGTGGGACAATCTACGAGCAGTACTTC.